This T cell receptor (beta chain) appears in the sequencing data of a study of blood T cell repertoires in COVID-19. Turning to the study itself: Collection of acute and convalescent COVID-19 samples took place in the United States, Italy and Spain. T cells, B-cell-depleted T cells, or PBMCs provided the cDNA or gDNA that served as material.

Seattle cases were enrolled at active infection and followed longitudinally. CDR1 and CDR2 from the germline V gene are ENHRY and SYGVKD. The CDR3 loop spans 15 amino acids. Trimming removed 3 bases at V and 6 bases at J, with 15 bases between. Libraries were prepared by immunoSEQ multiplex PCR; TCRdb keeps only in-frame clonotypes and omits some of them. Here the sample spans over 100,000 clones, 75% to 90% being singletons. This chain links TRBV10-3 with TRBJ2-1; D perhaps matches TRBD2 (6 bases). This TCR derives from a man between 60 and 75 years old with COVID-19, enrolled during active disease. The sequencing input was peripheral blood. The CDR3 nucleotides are TGTGCCATCAGTGAACTCCGGGACTTCTTCAATGAGCAGTTCTTC. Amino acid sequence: CAISELRDFFNEQFF.